A single sample gave rise to the 10 T cell receptor beta chains below, sequenced in a study of T cells expressing NK-cell markers. TCRdb re-analyzed the 5' RACE reads; it lists each CDR3 protein once, without DNA. The table for this sample gives 550,000 to 600,000 distinct CDR3 sequences. Sequencing used blood T cells: a sorted CD56 or NKG2C T cell subset, CD4+ or CD8+ T cells, or bulk PBMC T cells (not recorded which). Receptors were obtained from a man between 18 and 35 years old in good health.

The CDR3 protein is CASSPLGRGWNEQFF. The chain carries TRBV12-3 or TRBV12-4 and TRBJ2-1; there is no DNA to check the TCRdb D call of TRBD1. This CDR3 comprises 15 residues.

This chain connects TRBV24-1 to TRBJ2-3; the D call from TCRdb, TRBD2, cannot be confirmed without DNA. Germline CDR1 and CDR2: KGHDR and SFDVKD. The CDR3 is 17 amino acids. The CDR3 reads CATSGRGTSGSTDTQYF.

J is TRBJ2-2 and V is TRBV7-9; as DNA is missing, the TRBD1 call by TCRdb cannot be tested. The germline V gene encodes CDR1 SEHNR and CDR2 FQNEAQ (reference sequence). The CDR3 spans 15 residues. CDR3: CASRTGEANTGELFF.

The chain is built from TRBV12-3 or TRBV12-4 and TRBJ2-1; absent DNA, TCRdb's TRBD1 call cannot be checked. The length of the CDR3 is 16 residues. CDR3: CASSSHRGRGDNEQFF.

The chain's CDR3 is CSVEDTGTAPDTQYF. The chain couples TRBV29-1 to TRBJ2-3; TCRdb gives TRBD1 as the D gene, but with no DNA this cannot be confirmed. CDR3 length equals 15 residues. Germline V gene lookup returns CDR1 SQVTM and CDR2 ANQGSEA.

The rearrangement uses TRBV6-1 and TRBJ2-3; TCRdb indicates TRBD1, and absent DNA this call remains unverified. CDR1 and CDR2 (germline): MNHNS, SASEGT. The CDR3 loop spans 16 amino acids. CDR3 sequence: CASSEVGTGMADTQYF.

The rearrangement uses TRBV19 and TRBJ2-3; TCRdb's D call of TRBD2 is untestable without DNA. This CDR3 region has 12 residues. Germline lookup yields CDR1 LNHDA and CDR2 SQIVND (reference sequence). The CDR3 protein is CASSGRRVAQYF.

The J gene is TRBJ2-3, the V gene TRBV5-5; TCRdb picks TRBD2, but there is no DNA to check that call. Germline V gene data show CDR1 as SGHKS and CDR2 as YYEKEE (reference sequence). The CDR3 loop spans 13 amino acids. This CDR3 reads CASSPGLAGEAYF.

The V gene is TRBV28, the J gene TRBJ1-1; the D call from TCRdb, TRBD1, cannot be confirmed without DNA. The V gene's germline CDR1 is MDHEN and CDR2 SYDVKM. The CDR3 has 13 amino acids. This chain's CDR3 is CASHGGTNTEAFF. Together with reference TRBV28 and TRBJ1-1, the CDR3 gives the full variable domain: DVKVTQSSRYLVKRTGEKVFLECVQDMDHENMFWYRQDPGLGLRLIYFSYDVKMKEKGDIPEGYSVSREKKERFSLILESASTNQTSMYLCASHGGTNTEAFFGQGTRLTVV.

The rearrangement joins TRBV3-1 to TRBJ2-5; lacking DNA, the TRBD1 call made by TCRdb goes unchecked. Per germline, CDR1 LGHDT and CDR2 YNNKEL (reference sequence). This CDR3 spans 14 amino acids. The CDR3 sequence: CASSFIRGGETQYF.